Listed below are T cell receptor beta chains from one sample, sequenced in a study of T cells in Graves' hyperthyroidism and ophthalmopathy. TCRdb passed the multiplex PCR reads through MiXCR, listing each CDR3 protein once. The table has around 540,000 distinct CDR3 sequences, more than 15% seen once. The sample consisted of blood. These receptors all come from a woman aged 25 to 39 with Graves' ophthalmopathy. CDR3s include the opening cysteine and the closing phenylalanine or tryptophan. A D gene is named only where the DNA matches it firmly. Size is omitted from some rows. Given values are once, few, many or a class for expanded clones.

TRBJ2-1	TRBD2	many	TRBV12-3/TRBV12-4	CASGEIAGTYGDEQFF	TGTGCCAGCGGTGAAATAGCGGGAACATACGGGGATGAGCAGTTCTTC
TRBJ2-1	TRBD2	-	TRBV29-1	CSVTSGGYEQFF	TGCAGCGTAACTAGCGGGGGATACGAGCAGTTCTTC
TRBJ1-1	-	many	TRBV20-1	CSASRGGNTEAFF	TGCAGTGCCAGTAGGGGCGGAAACACTGAAGCTTTCTTT
TRBJ2-7	-	many	TRBV20-1	CSASTGVYEQYF	TGCAGTGCTAGCACGGGAGTCTACGAGCAGTACTTC
TRBJ2-1	TRBD1	few	TRBV11-3	CASSTRDRGLVNEQFF	TGTGCCAGCAGCACCCGGGACAGGGGGCTTGTCAATGAGCAGTTCTTC
TRBJ2-2	TRBD1	-	TRBV6-2/TRBV6-3	CASSDLPGQGTGELFF	TGTGCCAGCAGTGACCTCCCGGGACAGGGCACCGGGGAGCTGTTTTTT
TRBJ2-1	-	few	TRBV24-1	CATSGHSSYNEQFF	TGTGCCACCAGTGGTCACAGCTCCTACAATGAGCAGTTCTTC
TRBJ1-6	-	-	TRBV4-1	CASSQDSAGYSPLHF	TGCGCCAGCAGCCAAGATTCGGCAGGTTATTCACCCCTCCACTTT
TRBJ2-1	-	-	TRBV6-5	CASSYSSGHFYNEQFF	TGTGCCAGCAGTTACTCGAGCGGGCACTTTTACAATGAGCAGTTCTTC
TRBJ1-2	-	-	TRBV10-3	CAISDFSRVPDYGYTF	TGTGCCATCAGTGATTTCTCCAGGGTTCCAGACTATGGCTACACCTTC
TRBJ1-1	-	few	TRBV5-1	CASSRKGDTEAFF	TGCGCCAGCAGCCGTAAGGGGGACACTGAAGCTTTCTTT
TRBJ2-5	-	many	TRBV11-2	CASSQRYQETQYF	TGTGCCAGCAGCCAGAGGTACCAAGAGACCCAGTACTTC
TRBJ1-5	-	-	TRBV4-3	CASSQDRPGTQHF	TGCGCCAGCAGCCAAGATCGGCCCGGGACCCAGCATTTT
TRBJ1-4	-	many	TRBV5-1	CASSLAGGTNEKLFF	TGCGCCAGCAGCTTGGCGGGGGGAACTAATGAAAAACTGTTTTTT
TRBJ2-1	-	many	TRBV6-2/TRBV6-3	CASRIEGGRSEQFF	TGTGCCAGCAGGATTGAGGGTGGTCGGAGTGAGCAGTTCTTC
TRBJ1-3	-	-	TRBV7-8	CASSLADFSGNTIYF	TGTGCCAGCAGCTTAGCGGACTTCTCTGGAAACACCATATATTTT
TRBJ1-4	TRBD1	many	TRBV30	CASPGQGATNEKLFF	TGTGCCTCCCCGGGACAGGGGGCGACTAATGAAAAACTGTTTTTT
TRBJ2-1	-	few	TRBV20-1	CSANSLSLAQSSYNEQFF	TGCAGTGCGAACTCCCTATCTCTGGCCCAATCCTCCTACAATGAGCAGTTCTTC
TRBJ2-3	TRBD2	few	TRBV19	CATGTSASYTDTQYF	TGTGCCACCGGGACTAGCGCGAGTTACACAGATACGCAGTATTTT
TRBJ1-6	-	-	TRBV3-1	CASSQEGGVNSPLHF	TGTGCCAGCAGCCAAGAGGGGGGGGTTAATTCACCCCTCCACTTT
TRBJ2-5	-	many	TRBV28	CASSLSKETQYF	TGTGCCAGCAGTTTGTCAAAAGAGACCCAGTACTTC
TRBJ1-1	-	many	TRBV7-6	CASSPAGTRSTEAFF	TGTGCCAGCAGCCCTGCCGGGACTAGGAGCACTGAAGCTTTCTTT
TRBJ2-3	-	-	TRBV5-4	CASSAGLQNTDTQYF	TGTGCCAGCAGCGCGGGACTTCAAAACACAGATACGCAGTATTTT
TRBJ1-1	-	many	TRBV12-3/TRBV12-4	CASRSKFRQPLPNLNTEAFF	TGTGCCAGCAGGTCCAAATTCAGGCAGCCACTCCCCAACTTGAACACTGAAGCTTTCTTT
TRBJ1-1	-	many	TRBV28	CASSRLTQGARNTEAFF	TGTGCCAGCAGCAGACTAACCCAGGGTGCTCGGAACACTGAAGCTTTCTTT